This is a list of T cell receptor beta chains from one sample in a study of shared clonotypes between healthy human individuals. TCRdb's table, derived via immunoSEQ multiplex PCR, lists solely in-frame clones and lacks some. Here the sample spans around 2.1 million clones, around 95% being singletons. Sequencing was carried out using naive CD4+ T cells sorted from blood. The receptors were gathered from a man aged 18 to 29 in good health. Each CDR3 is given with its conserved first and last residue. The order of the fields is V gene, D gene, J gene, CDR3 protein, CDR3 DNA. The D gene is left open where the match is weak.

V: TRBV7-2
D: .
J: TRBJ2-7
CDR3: CASSPQTGDYYEQYF
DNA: TGTGCCAGCAGCCCCCAGACAGGTGACTACTACGAGCAGTACTTC

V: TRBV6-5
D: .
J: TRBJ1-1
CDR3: CASSRNTEAFF
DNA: TGTGCCAGCAGCCGTAACACTGAAGCTTTCTTT

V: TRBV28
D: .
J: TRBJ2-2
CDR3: CASSLGWTGELFF
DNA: TGTGCCAGCAGTTTAGGGTGGACCGGGGAGCTGTTTTTT

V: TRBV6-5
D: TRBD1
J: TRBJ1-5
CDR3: CASSSGGRSNQPQHF
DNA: TGTGCCAGCAGTTCAGGGGGCCGGAGCAATCAGCCCCAGCATTTT

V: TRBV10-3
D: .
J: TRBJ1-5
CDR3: CAISESGGVNQPQHF
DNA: TGTGCCATCAGTGAGTCGGGCGGGGTAAATCAGCCCCAGCATTTT

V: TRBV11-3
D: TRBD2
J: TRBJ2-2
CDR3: CASSPGLAENTGELFF
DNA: TGTGCCAGCAGCCCCGGACTAGCGGAGAACACCGGGGAGCTGTTTTTT

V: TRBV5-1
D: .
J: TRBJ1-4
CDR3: CASSLTGLGEKLFF
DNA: TGCGCCAGCAGCTTGACAGGGCTTGGCGAAAAACTGTTTTTT

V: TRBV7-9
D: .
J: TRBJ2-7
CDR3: CASSYGAETYEQYF
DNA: TGTGCCAGCAGCTACGGGGCAGAGACCTACGAGCAGTACTTC

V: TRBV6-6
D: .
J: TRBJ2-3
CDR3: CASSYLDLGGTDTQYF
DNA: TGTGCCAGCAGTTACCTGGACTTAGGTGGTACAGATACGCAGTATTTT

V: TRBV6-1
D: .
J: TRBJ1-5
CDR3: CASSTGSIGNQPQHF
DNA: TGTGCCAGCAGTACGGGGTCAATTGGGAATCAGCCCCAGCATTTT

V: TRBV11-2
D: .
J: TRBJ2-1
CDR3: CASSTPRGGGNEQFF
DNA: TGTGCCAGCAGCACCCCTCGTGGAGGGGGCAATGAGCAGTTCTTC

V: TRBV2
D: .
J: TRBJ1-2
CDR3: CASSEIGGSYYGYTF
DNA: TGTGCCAGCAGTGAAATCGGTGGATCATACTATGGCTACACCTTC

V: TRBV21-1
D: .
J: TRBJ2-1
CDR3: CASSKDRLNEQFF
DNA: TGTGCCAGCAGCAAAGACCGTTTGAATGAGCAGTTCTTC

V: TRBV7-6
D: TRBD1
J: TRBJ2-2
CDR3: CASSSTGGNTGELFF
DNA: TGTGCCAGCAGTTCGACAGGGGGGAACACCGGGGAGCTGTTTTTT

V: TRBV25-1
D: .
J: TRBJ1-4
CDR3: CASSEGVPNEKLFF
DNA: TGTGCCAGCAGTGAAGGGGTCCCTAATGAAAAACTGTTTTTT

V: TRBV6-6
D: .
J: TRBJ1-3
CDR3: CASSYGSSGNTIYF
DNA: TGTGCCAGCAGTTATGGGTCCTCTGGAAACACCATATATTTT

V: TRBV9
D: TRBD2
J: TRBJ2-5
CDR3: CASSVGVAGGETQYF
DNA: TGTGCCAGCAGCGTAGGGGTAGCGGGAGGGGAGACCCAGTACTTC